This T cell receptor (beta chain) came from a study of blood T cell repertoires in COVID-19. Turning to the study itself: Sources were T cells, B-cell-depleted T cells, or PBMCs; the material itself was cDNA or gDNA.

In the original workflow: Amplification with reference gene primers provided the estimates of nucleated cell counts. TCRdb's copy holds only in-frame clones and misses some; the assay was immunoSEQ multiplex PCR. V and J calls plus clone size are reproduced from that table; the DNA served to infer D and trimming. The sample includes approximately 230,000 clones, about 85% of them seen just once. CDR3 size: 15 residues. The germline V gene has CDR1 KGHSH and CDR2 LQKENI. The junction had 5 bases not matched to a gene; V was cut back by 3 bases and J by 6 bases. The sample comprised peripheral blood. The TCR was taken from a man aged 18 to 29 with active or convalescent COVID-19. This sequence joins TRBV18 and TRBJ1-4; 9 bases agree with TRBD1. The DNA for the CDR3 is TGTGCCAGCTCACCCGGGACAGGGAGTTATGAAAAACTGTTTTTT. Encoded protein: CASSPGTGSYEKLFF. Combining the CDR3 with reference TRBV18 and TRBJ1-4 gives the whole variable domain NAGVMQNPRHLVRRRGQEARLRCSPMKGHSHVYWYRQLPEEGLKFMVYLQKENIIDESGMPKERFSAEFPKEGPSILRIQQVVRGDSAAYFCASSPGTGSYEKLFFGSGTQLSVL.